These 31 T cell receptor beta chains share one sample of origin, sequenced in a study of blood T cell repertoires in COVID-19. Generated by immunoSEQ multiplex PCR, the TCRdb table keeps only in-frame clones and is missing some. The data show about 130,000 clones, around 89% seen once. The sequencing sample was made of peripheral blood. These TCRs come from a man over 45 with acute or convalescent COVID-19.

The rearrangement links TRBV6-5 to TRBJ1-2, with 7 positions matching TRBD1. The CDR3 is made up of 13 amino acids. Germline V CDR1 and CDR2: MNHEY, SVGAGI. V dropped 6 bases and J dropped 4; count of bases not matched to a gene: 5. The CDR3 DNA follows: TGTGCCAGCAGAGCCACAGGGGCCTATGGCTACACCTTC. Its protein product is CASRATGAYGYTF.

This clone was seen only a few times. J is TRBJ2-7 and V is TRBV19; 10 bases match TRBD2. Germline V gives CDR1 LNHDA, CDR2 SQIVND (reference sequence). Germline trimming cut 5 bases from V and 2 bases from J; bases unmatched to any gene: 9. The CDR3 is made up of 16 amino acids. The CDR3 spells CASSGASGSRTYEQYF. For the CDR3, the DNA is TGTGCCAGTAGTGGGGCTAGCGGGAGCCGAACCTACGAGCAGTACTTC.

The table lists this clone with many counts. The chain has TRBV5-5 and TRBJ2-5; 10 bases line up with TRBD1. CDR1 and CDR2 (germline): SGHKS, YYEKEE (reference sequence). V lost 6 bases to trimming and J lost 5 bases; unmatched junction nucleotides: 10. The CDR3 runs to 15 residues. CDR3: CASTFRDRGRETQYF. CDR3 in DNA: TGTGCCAGCACCTTCCGGGACAGGGGACGGGAGACCCAGTACTTC.

The chain joins TRBV28 to TRBJ2-5; 8 bases agree with TRBD1. The CDR3 loop spans 15 amino acids. With V trimmed by 4 bases and J by 5 bases, 9 bases remained unmatched. From germline, CDR1 is MDHEN and CDR2 SYDVKM. CDR3 bases: TGTGCCAGCAGTTCAGGGGGCTCAGGGAGGGAGACCCAGTACTTC. Its translation: CASSSGGSGRETQYF.

CDR3 in amino acids: CASSLSLAGKGSNQPQHF. CDR3 coding DNA: TGTGCCAGCAGTTTGTCTCTTGCGGGGAAGGGAAGCAATCAGCCCCAGCATTTT. The gene calls are TRBV28 and TRBJ1-5; no reliable D call. V lost 3 bases and J lost 1, with 19 bases in between. Germline V gene lookup returns CDR1 MDHEN and CDR2 SYDVKM. CDR3 length: 18 amino acids.

The chain links TRBV10-3 to TRBJ2-1; 8 nucleotides align to TRBD2. This CDR3 contains 15 residues. The V segment lost 3 bases and the J segment 2 bases; nucleotides outside the gene matches: 3. The germline gives CDR1 ENHRY, CDR2 SYGVKD. CDR3: CAISERRGAYNEQFF. The CDR3 bases are TGTGCCATCAGTGAACGGCGGGGGGCCTACAATGAGCAGTTCTTC.

V and J are TRBV2 and TRBJ1-2; 12 nucleotides agree with TRBD1. The CDR3 has 15 amino acids. Germline V gene lookup returns CDR1 SNHLY and CDR2 FYNNEI. The trim removed 5 bases at V and 8 bases at J, leaving 9 bases unmatched. The CDR3 protein is CASSIPGQGARGYTF. The CDR3 coding sequence is TGTGCCAGCAGTATCCCGGGACAGGGGGCGAGGGGCTACACCTTC. The full variable domain, in which reference TRBV2 and TRBJ1-2 provide the parts outside the CDR3, is EPEVTQTPSHQVTQMGQEVILRCVPISNHLYFYWYRQILGQKVEFLVSFYNNEISEKSEIFDDQFSVERPDGSNFTLKIRSTKLEDSAMYFCASSIPGQGARGYTFGSGTRLTVV.

This clone was found a few times. The rearrangement joins TRBV20-1 to TRBJ2-7; no clear D. Germline V gene data show CDR1 as DFQATT and CDR2 as SNEGSKA (reference sequence). The CDR3 covers 12 residues. V lost 3 bases and J lost 0, with 6 bases in between. The DNA for the CDR3 is TGCAGTGCTAGTGACAACTCCTACGAGCAGTACTTC. Translating gives CSASDNSYEQYF.

This clone appeared a few times. V usage is TRBV6-6 and J usage is TRBJ2-1; D gene unclear. The V gene's germline CDR1 is MNHNY and CDR2 SVGAGI (reference sequence). The CDR3 loop spans 15 amino acids. The germline V and J ends were trimmed by 2 bases and 0 bases, with 8 bases remaining between them. CDR3: CASSYGDTSYNEQFF. CDR3 in DNA: TGTGCCAGCAGTTACGGCGACACCTCCTACAATGAGCAGTTCTTC.

This clone is a singleton in its sample. The J gene is TRBJ1-1, the V gene TRBV2, with 10 bases fitting TRBD1. Trimming at V came to 5 bases and at J to 2 bases, leaving 2 bases not matched to a gene. CDR3 length equals 14 residues. Germline CDR1 SNHLY, CDR2 FYNNEI. CDR3 in amino acids: CASSWDRGNTEAFF. The CDR3 DNA follows: TGTGCCAGCAGTTGGGACAGGGGAAACACTGAAGCTTTCTTT.

The chain links TRBV28 to TRBJ1-5; tentatively, D is TRBD1 (5 bases). The V and J ends lost 7 bases and 5 bases respectively, with 15 bases between them. This CDR3 is 14 amino acids long. Germline CDR1 MDHEN, CDR2 SYDVKM. CDR3 nucleotide sequence: TGTGCCAGCAACAGGTTTTTGGGCGATCAGCCCCAGCATTTT. Amino acids: CASNRFLGDQPQHF. Combining the CDR3 with reference TRBV28 and TRBJ1-5 gives the whole variable domain DVKVTQSSRYLVKRTGEKVFLECVQDMDHENMFWYRQDPGLGLRLIYFSYDVKMKEKGDIPEGYSVSREKKERFSLILESASTNQTSMYLCASNRFLGDQPQHFGDGTRLSIL.

This clone turned up a few times. This chain connects TRBV29-1 to TRBJ1-2; TRBD1 might be the D (5 bases). The CDR3 runs to 12 residues. V was shortened by 6 bases and J by 7 bases, with 15 bases between the two germline ends. In germline, CDR1 is SQVTM, CDR2 ANQGSEA. CDR3 sequence: CSVRAQQFGYTF. CDR3 sequence (DNA): TGCAGCGTCAGGGCCCAGCAGTTTGGCTACACCTTC.

The chain recombines TRBV5-1 with TRBJ1-6; tentative D call: TRBD1 (6 bases). Looked up from germline, CDR1 is SGHRS and CDR2 is YFSETQ. The V and J ends lost 4 bases and 2 bases respectively, with 22 bases between them. This CDR3 region has 19 residues. In DNA, the CDR3 is TGCGCCAGCAGCCCGGAAGGCAGGGGAGCTAATCCCTATAATTCACCCCTCCACTTT. This encodes CASSPEGRGANPYNSPLHF.

This clone appeared a few times. The chain couples TRBV2 to TRBJ1-5, with D maybe TRBD1 (5 bases). The V and J ends lost 7 bases and 0 bases respectively, with 13 bases between them. The CDR3 is 15 amino acids. Germline lookup yields CDR1 SNHLY and CDR2 FYNNEI. The CDR3 is CASKRRGYSNQPQHF. The CDR3 DNA sequence: TGTGCCAGCAAACGTCGGGGGTATAGCAATCAGCCCCAGCATTTT.

This rearrangement joins TRBV7-2 to TRBJ2-1; TRBD2 is a possible D gene (6 bases). The CDR3 has 14 amino acids. Trimming stripped 3 bases from V and 3 bases from J, with 9 bases between. CDR1 and CDR2 from the germline V gene are SGHTA and FQGNSA. Here the CDR3 reads CASSLWGVYNEQFF. In DNA, the CDR3 is TGTGCCAGCAGCTTGTGGGGGGTCTACAATGAGCAGTTCTTC. The full variable domain, rest sourced from reference TRBV7-2 and TRBJ2-1, is GAGVSQSPSNKVTEKGKDVELRCDPISGHTALYWYRQSLGQGLEFLIYFQGNSAPDKSGLPSDRFSAERTGGSVSTLTIQRTQQEDSAVYLCASSLWGVYNEQFFGPGTRLTVL.

The chain joins TRBV19 to TRBJ2-6; 7 positions agree with TRBD2. CDR1 is LNHDA and CDR2 is SQIVND in the germline V gene (reference sequence). The ends lost 3 bases at V and 1 base at J; junction bases unmatched: 9. This CDR3 has 18 residues. This CDR3 is CASSIIGGSSSGANVLTF. DNA for the CDR3: TGTGCCAGTAGTATTATCGGCGGGAGTAGTTCTGGGGCCAACGTCCTGACTTTC. The full variable domain, rest sourced from reference TRBV19 and TRBJ2-6, is DGGITQSPKYLFRKEGQNVTLSCEQNLNHDAMYWYRQDPGQGLRLIYYSQIVNDFQKGDIAEGYSVSREKKESFPLTVTSAQKNPTAFYLCASSIIGGSSSGANVLTFGAGSRLTVL.

This clone was seen once. This rearrangement joins TRBV10-3 to TRBJ2-1, with D possibly matching TRBD2 (6 bases). V lost 3 bases and J 6 bases, leaving 12 bases between the germline ends. Germline V gives CDR1 ENHRY, CDR2 SYGVKD. The CDR3 totals 14 residues. CDR3: CAISESGLSNEQFF. CDR3 coding DNA: TGTGCCATCAGTGAATCAGGACTATCCAATGAGCAGTTCTTC.

V and J are TRBV3-1 (or the pseudogene TRBV3-2) and TRBJ1-1, with no clear D. V was trimmed by 4 bases and J by 0 bases, leaving 9 bases between them. CDR3 length equals 14 residues. CDR1 is LGHDT and CDR2 is YNNKEL in the germline V gene (reference sequence). The CDR3 bases are TGTGCCAGCAGCCTGATCGGGATGAACACTGAAGCTTTCTTT. It translates to CASSLIGMNTEAFF.

The chain employs TRBV18 and TRBJ1-2; D is ambiguous. CDR1 KGHSH and CDR2 LQKENI come from the germline V gene. The CDR3 covers 14 residues. Trimming shortened V by 3 bases and J by 2 bases, and 10 bases separated the two germline ends. The CDR3 protein is CASSPRPENYGYTF. CDR3 sequence (DNA): TGTGCCAGCTCACCGAGGCCGGAGAACTATGGCTACACCTTC.

The rearrangement links TRBV9 to TRBJ1-1; maybe TRBD1 (5 bases). The germline CDR1 and CDR2 sequences are SGDLS and YYNGEE. V was pared by 4 bases and J by 2 bases, with 15 bases between. This CDR3 contains 15 residues. CDR3 coding DNA: TGTGCCAGCAGCTCCCGCGGGACCCTAAACACTGAAGCTTTCTTT. Residues: CASSSRGTLNTEAFF.

The J gene is TRBJ1-4, the V gene TRBV16; 9 bases are shared with TRBD1. The CDR3 spans 15 residues. V gave up 2 bases and J gave up 6 bases; unmatched junction bases: 4. The germline V gene encodes CDR1 KGHSY and CDR2 FQNENV. The CDR3: CASSQHWTGDEKLFF. CDR3 coding DNA: TGTGCCAGCAGCCAACACTGGACAGGGGATGAAAAACTGTTTTTT. The variable domain in full, completed from reference TRBV16 and TRBJ1-4, reads GEEVAQTPKHLVRGEGQKAKLYCAPIKGHSYVFWYQQVLKNEFKFLISFQNENVFDETGMPKERFSAKCLPNSPCSLEIQATKLEDSAVYFCASSQHWTGDEKLFFGSGTQLSVL.

The chain links TRBV9 to TRBJ2-5, with a tentative D call TRBD2 (5 bases). CDR1 is SGDLS, CDR2 YYNGEE, per germline. This CDR3 region has 13 residues. The V gene lost 0 bases and the J gene lost 4 bases, with 7 bases spanning the gap. CDR3 in amino acids: CASSVVEGETQYF. In nucleotides, the CDR3 is TGTGCCAGCAGCGTAGTAGAGGGAGAGACCCAGTACTTC.

The rearrangement joins TRBV28 to TRBJ2-7; the match to TRBD2 covers 8 bases. Trimming at V came to 4 bases and at J to 0 bases, leaving 26 bases not matched to a gene. Germline values: CDR1 MDHEN, CDR2 SYDVKM. The CDR3 covers 22 residues. The CDR3 DNA is TGTGCCAGCAGTTCGGGGGGGGGCAGAAAGTACGTGGTTGGTCCCCCCTCCTACGAGCAGTACTTC. Residues: CASSSGGGRKYVVGPPSYEQYF.

V is TRBV15 and J is TRBJ2-1; D perhaps matches TRBD2 (5 bases). Trimming stripped 7 bases from V and 0 bases from J, with 7 bases between. From germline, CDR1 is LNHNV and CDR2 YYDKDF (reference sequence). CDR3 size: 13 residues. CDR3 sequence (DNA): TGTGCCACCACGGGAAACTCCTACAATGAGCAGTTCTTC. This encodes CATTGNSYNEQFF.

For this clone: At one of its ends the junction is not consistent with the germline gene, which may arise from a read error. The CDR3 DNA is TGTGCTAGCAGCGCATGGGGGACAGGGTTAGAGACCCAGTACTTC. Protein product: CASSAWGTGLETQYF. The genes are TRBV7-7 and TRBJ2-5; 9 bases are shared with TRBD1. Looked up from germline, CDR1 is SSHAT and CDR2 is FNYEAQ (reference sequence). The CDR3 is 15 amino acids.

CDR3 protein: CASRGTGGRVTEAFF. The CDR3 DNA reads as TGTGCCAGCAGAGGGACAGGGGGTCGGGTCACTGAAGCTTTCTTT. The rearrangement uses TRBV2 and TRBJ1-1; 11 bases line up with TRBD1. Germline trimming cut 6 bases from V and 4 bases from J; bases unmatched to any gene: 7. Germline V CDR1 and CDR2: SNHLY, FYNNEI. CDR3 length equals 15 residues.

This rearrangement joins TRBV2 to TRBJ2-2; D is possibly TRBD1 (5 bases). Germline lookup yields CDR1 SNHLY and CDR2 FYNNEI. V gave up 6 bases and J gave up 6 bases, with 8 bases separating them. CDR3 length: 12 residues. The CDR3 loop is CASRQVPGELFF. CDR3 coding DNA: TGTGCCAGCAGACAGGTTCCCGGGGAGCTGTTTTTT. Variable domain in full (rest from reference TRBV2 and TRBJ2-2): EPEVTQTPSHQVTQMGQEVILRCVPISNHLYFYWYRQILGQKVEFLVSFYNNEISEKSEIFDDQFSVERPDGSNFTLKIRSTKLEDSAMYFCASRQVPGELFFGEGSRLTVL.

The chain has TRBV2 and TRBJ2-7; 7 nucleotides agree with TRBD2. V shed 8 bases and J 6 bases; nucleotides not matched to a gene: 10. Germline V gene data show CDR1 as SNHLY and CDR2 as FYNNEI. The CDR3 extends over 13 amino acids. Here the CDR3 DNA reads TGTGCCAGCGAAGGGAGGGAGAGCTCCGAGCAGTACTTC. This gives the protein CASEGRESSEQYF.

This clone has more than one count but fewer than ten. As DNA, the CDR3 is TGTGCCAGCAGTCCCCCGTTCGAGTCCTACGAGCAGTACTTC. This gives the protein CASSPPFESYEQYF. The V gene is TRBV28, the J gene TRBJ2-7; D unresolved. Trimming left V 5 bases short and J 1 base short, with 12 bases between. Germline V CDR1 and CDR2: MDHEN, SYDVKM. This CDR3 has 14 amino acids.

V gene TRBV19 combines with J gene TRBJ2-1; D perhaps matches TRBD1 (5 bases). There are 12 residues in the CDR3. The ends were cut back, 7 bases at V and 2 bases at J, with 6 bases in the middle. Germline-derived CDR1 and CDR2 are LNHDA and SQIVND (reference sequence). The DNA of the CDR3 is TGTGCCAGTAAAGGGGCCTACAATGAGCAGTTCTTC. Its protein product is CASKGAYNEQFF.

The rearrangement uses TRBV5-1 and TRBJ1-4; 10 nucleotides agree with TRBD1. The CDR3 has 18 residues. CDR1 SGHRS and CDR2 YFSETQ come from the germline V gene. V lost 5 bases to trimming and J lost 3 bases; unmatched junction nucleotides: 13. For the CDR3, the DNA is TGCGCCAGCAGTGCCTCCGGGACAGGGGTTGTTTCTAATGAAAAACTGTTTTTT. As protein: CASSASGTGVVSNEKLFF.